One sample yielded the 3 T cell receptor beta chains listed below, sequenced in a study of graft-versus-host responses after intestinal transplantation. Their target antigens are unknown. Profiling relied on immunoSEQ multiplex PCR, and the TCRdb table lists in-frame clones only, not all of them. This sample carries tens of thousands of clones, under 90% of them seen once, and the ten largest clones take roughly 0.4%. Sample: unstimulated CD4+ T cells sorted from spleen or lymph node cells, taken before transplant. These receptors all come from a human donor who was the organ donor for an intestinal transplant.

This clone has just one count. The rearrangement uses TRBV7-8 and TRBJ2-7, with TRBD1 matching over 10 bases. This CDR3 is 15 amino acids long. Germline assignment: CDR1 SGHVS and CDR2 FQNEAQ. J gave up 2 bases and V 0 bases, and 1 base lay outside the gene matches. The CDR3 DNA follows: TGTGCCAGCAGCTTAGCGGGGACAGGGGCCTACGAGCAGTACGTC. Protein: CASSLAGTGAYEQYV.

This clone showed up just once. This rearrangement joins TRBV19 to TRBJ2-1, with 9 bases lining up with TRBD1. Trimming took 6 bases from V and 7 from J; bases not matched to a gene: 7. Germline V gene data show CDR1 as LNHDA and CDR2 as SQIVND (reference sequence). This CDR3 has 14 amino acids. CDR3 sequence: CASRGQGGANEQFF. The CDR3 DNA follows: TGTGCCAGTAGGGGACAGGGTGGAGCTAATGAGCAGTTCTTC.

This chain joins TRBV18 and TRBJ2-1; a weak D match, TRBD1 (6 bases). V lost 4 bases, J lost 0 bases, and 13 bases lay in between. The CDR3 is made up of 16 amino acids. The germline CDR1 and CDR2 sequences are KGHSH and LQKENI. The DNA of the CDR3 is TGTGCCAGCTCACTACGGACACAGGGCTCCTACAATGAGCAGTTCTTC. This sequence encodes CASSLRTQGSYNEQFF. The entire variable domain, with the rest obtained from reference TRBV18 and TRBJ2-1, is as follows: NAGVMQNPRHLVRRRGQEARLRCSPMKGHSHVYWYRQLPEEGLKFMVYLQKENIIDESGMPKERFSAEFPKEGPSILRIQQVVRGDSAAYFCASSLRTQGSYNEQFFGPGTRLTVL.